The clone carrying this T cell receptor beta chain was seen many times. Through a sample-barcoded 5' primer and a J-beta primer mix, a second PCR was run for about 6 to 11 cycles. From the 5' RACE reads, TCRdb called clonotypes with MiXCR, one entry per CDR3 protein. The sample consists of 710,000 or so distinct CDR3 sequences, roughly 30% of them appearing once. This entry belongs to a study of blood T cells in healthy people across ages. The sequence was collected from a woman over 75 in good health. What was sequenced was blood.

The DNA for the CDR3 is TGTGCCAGCAGCCTGGACCGTCCCGGGGAGCTGTTTTTT. Its translation: CASSLDRPGELFF. This rearrangement joins TRBV7-2 to TRBJ2-2; D unclear. Trimming cost V 5 bases and J 6 bases, with 10 bases left between them. The CDR3 spans 13 residues. Germline V gene sequence: CDR1 SGHTA, CDR2 FQGNSA.